This T cell receptor (beta chain) was recorded in a study of blood T cell repertoires in COVID-19 (TCRdb year 2020). Context from the whole study: The collaborator samples originated in the United States, Italy and Spain and spanned the acute and convalescent phases of COVID-19. The prospective study material was composed of cDNA or gDNA derived from T cells, B-cell-depleted T cells, or PBMCs. Deeply sampled blood TCRbeta repertoires from subjects exposed to, actively infected with, or recovered from COVID-19 were included in the dataset. A freely available public database, intended as a resource for researchers studying the immune response to SARS-CoV-2, is where the repertoires were released. The samples were drawn from the first 160 participants of the ongoing ImmuneRACE study and from 1,254 subjects provided by 6 global collaborators. Nearly every sample came with metadata listing a de-identified subject ID, COVID-19 status, age in years and sex. Where HLA class I and class II types were available, the types were taken from metadata supplied by the sample provider, not from assay-based typing. What the authors observed across the whole study: The quantity of clinical and demographic metadata differed by source and by participant and was supplied without curation.

TCRbeta CDR3 regions were amplified from genomic DNA using the immunoSEQ Assay, a bias-controlled multiplex PCR. As for the original processing: The number of nucleated cells in each sample was estimated from the amplification of reference gene primers within the assay. To quantify the absolute abundance of each unique TCRbeta CDR3 rearrangement, sequence reads were collapsed and filtered. For each sample, productive Simpson clonality was calculated as the square root of Simpson's diversity index across productive rearrangements. TCRdb took this table from immuneACCESS and kept in-frame rearrangements with V and J called. Such tables lack part of the clones; where checked against another copy, unresolved V genes explain under half of the gap, and the rest is unexplained. V, J and clone size reflect that table, while D and trimming were determined from the DNA. The sample includes over 250,000 clones, with 75% to 90% observed a single time. About an eighth of the sample is held by the ten biggest clonotypes.

In Seattle, one collaborating source enrolled patients while the infection was active and tracked those patients longitudinally over the course of disease. Each collaborating institution followed its own protocols to collect whole blood in K2EDTA tubes. For TCRbeta analysis, collaborators shipped samples in one of three forms: frozen whole blood, isolated PBMCs, or DNA extracted from either of those sample types. Cut back by 2 bases and 8 bases, the V and J ends lie 16 bases apart. The germline V gene (reference sequence) sets CDR1 to SGHNT and CDR2 to YYREEE. The CDR3 holds 14 amino acids from the cysteine to the phenylalanine. Just CDR3 DNA is preserved here, 42 bases in frame from base 1. In regard to this clone: Its binding antigen is unknown. No quality values exist for individual bases; no much larger clone is one base distant.

The V gene is TRBV5-4 and the J gene is TRBJ1-2; the D gene is not confidently resolved. The TCR sequence derives from a woman aged 70-85 years with COVID-19, enrolled during active disease. The sequenced sample was peripheral blood. The DNA sequence is as follows: TGTGCCAGCAGCTTCCCGGACTTTCCGGGGGGCTACACCTTC. Translated, it reads CASSFPDFPGGYTF.